This is a list of T cell receptor beta chains from one sample in a study of control samples from healthy donors and cancer patients. The method was immunoSEQ multiplex PCR; TCRdb's version includes in-frame clones alone and lacks a portion of them. Here the sample spans about 160,000 clones, 90% to 95% being singletons. The sequencing input was PBMCs. The receptors shown here come from a man aged 60 to 69 with colorectal cancer. Both conserved end residues are part of each CDR3. The order of the fields is J gene, V gene, CDR3 length, CDR3 protein.

J: TRBJ1-2
V: TRBV4-3
length: 14
CDR3: CASSQGRKNYGYTF

J: TRBJ1-1
V: TRBV30
length: 13
CDR3: CAWSEGADTEAFF

J: TRBJ1-3
V: TRBV6-6
length: 16
CDR3: CASSYVQKHSGNTIYF

J: TRBJ2-3
V: TRBV5-6
length: 16
CDR3: CASSLGLAGVADTQYF

J: TRBJ1-4
V: TRBV2
length: 12
CDR3: CASSEEDEKLFF

J: TRBJ2-3
V: TRBV5-1
length: 14
CDR3: CASSSLSGGDTQYF

J: TRBJ2-2
V: TRBV7-9
length: 15
CDR3: CASSPRTEHTGELFF

J: TRBJ2-5
V: TRBV28
length: 16
CDR3: CASSSPRERGHETQYF

J: TRBJ2-1
V: TRBV3-1/TRBV3-2
length: 17
CDR3: CASSQVWYGGGYNEQFF

J: TRBJ1-2
V: TRBV6-1
length: 15
CDR3: CASSEVANTATGYTF

J: TRBJ2-2
V: TRBV4-3
length: 16
CDR3: CASSHTSGGAAGELFF

J: TRBJ2-5
V: TRBV11-2
length: 11
CDR3: CASSLVETQYF

J: TRBJ1-3
V: TRBV30
length: 12
CDR3: CAWSGTGNTIYF

J: TRBJ2-7
V: TRBV6-5
length: 11
CDR3: CASGPGGEQYF

J: TRBJ1-2
V: TRBV6-5
length: 14
CDR3: CASSISDGMGGYTF

J: TRBJ2-1
V: TRBV6-5
length: 15
CDR3: CASSTGTGTYNEQFF

J: TRBJ2-1
V: TRBV28
length: 17
CDR3: CASSFATGLAGDNEQFF

J: TRBJ2-7
V: TRBV6-4
length: 14
CDR3: CASSETGVKNEQYF

J: TRBJ2-3
V: TRBV29-1
length: 14
CDR3: CSVGRGFMADTQYF

J: TRBJ1-3
V: TRBV7-9
length: 12
CDR3: CASSLEGNTIYF